This T cell receptor (beta chain) was identified during a study of T cell responses to AZD1222 COVID-19 vaccine. Here immunoSEQ multiplex PCR was the method, and the copy in TCRdb shows in-frame clones only, minus some. The data show 140,000 to 150,000 clones, about 90% seen once. CDR3 length: 15 residues. With 4 bases removed from V and 5 bases from J, the gap between germline ends came to 20 bases. Germline V lookup: CDR1 SQVTM, CDR2 ANQGSEA. This clone is a singleton in its sample. The input for sequencing was peripheral blood, taken 28 days after the second dose of the MenACWY control vaccine. This TCR was recovered from an adult who received the MenACWY meningococcal vaccine as a control. This chain links TRBV29-1 with TRBJ2-5, with D possibly being TRBD2 (6 bases). The CDR3 protein is CSVGGRQGGRETQYF. CDR3 DNA sequence: TGCAGCGTTGGAGGTCGGCAGGGAGGTCGGGAGACCCAGTACTTC.